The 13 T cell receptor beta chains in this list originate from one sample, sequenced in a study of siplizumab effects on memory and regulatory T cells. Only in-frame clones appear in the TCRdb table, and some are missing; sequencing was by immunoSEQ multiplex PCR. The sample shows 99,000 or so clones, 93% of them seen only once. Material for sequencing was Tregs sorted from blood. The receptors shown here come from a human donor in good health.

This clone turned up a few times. CDR3 sequence reads: CASSLAGVASEQYF. The CDR3 DNA reads TGCGCCAGCAGCTTGGCCGGGGTTGCGAGCGAGCAGTACTTC. This chain connects TRBV5-1 to TRBJ2-7; a possible D gene is TRBD2 (5 bases). V dropped 0 bases and J dropped 6 bases, with 13 bases sitting between them. The CDR3 sequence is 14 residues long. Germline V gene data show CDR1 as SGHRS and CDR2 as YFSETQ.

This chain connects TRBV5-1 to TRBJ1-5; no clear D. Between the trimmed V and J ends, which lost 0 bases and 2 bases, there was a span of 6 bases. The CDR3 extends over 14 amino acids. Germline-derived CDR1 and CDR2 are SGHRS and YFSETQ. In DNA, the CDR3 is TGCGCCAGCAGCTTGGGCATGGGCAATCAGCCCCAGCATTTT. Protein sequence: CASSLGMGNQPQHF.

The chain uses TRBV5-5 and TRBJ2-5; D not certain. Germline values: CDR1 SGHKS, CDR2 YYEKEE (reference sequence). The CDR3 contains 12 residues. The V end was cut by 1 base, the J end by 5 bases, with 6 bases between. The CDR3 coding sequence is TGTGCCAGCAGCTTGTCCTGGGAGACCCAGTACTTC. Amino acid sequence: CASSLSWETQYF.

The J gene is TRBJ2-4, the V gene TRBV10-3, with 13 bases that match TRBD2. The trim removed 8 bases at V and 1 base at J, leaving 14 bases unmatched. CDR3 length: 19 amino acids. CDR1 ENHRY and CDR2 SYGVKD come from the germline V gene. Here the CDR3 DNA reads TGTGCCATCGGCCCCGGGGGACTAGCGGGACATATGGCCAAAAACATTCAGTACTTC. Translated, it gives CAIGPGGLAGHMAKNIQYF.

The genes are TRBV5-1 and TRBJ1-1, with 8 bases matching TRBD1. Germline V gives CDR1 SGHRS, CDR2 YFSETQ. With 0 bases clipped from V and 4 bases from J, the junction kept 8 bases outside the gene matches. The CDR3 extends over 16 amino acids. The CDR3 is CASSLAAGGVGTEAFF. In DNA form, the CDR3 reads TGCGCCAGCAGCTTGGCGGCAGGGGGCGTAGGCACTGAAGCTTTCTTT.

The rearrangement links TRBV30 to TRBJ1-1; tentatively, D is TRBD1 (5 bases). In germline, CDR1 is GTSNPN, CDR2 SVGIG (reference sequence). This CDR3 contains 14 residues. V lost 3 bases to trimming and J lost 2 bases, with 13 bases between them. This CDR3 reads CAWRPKQGNTEAFF. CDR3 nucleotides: TGTGCCTGGAGACCTAAGCAGGGAAACACTGAAGCTTTCTTT.

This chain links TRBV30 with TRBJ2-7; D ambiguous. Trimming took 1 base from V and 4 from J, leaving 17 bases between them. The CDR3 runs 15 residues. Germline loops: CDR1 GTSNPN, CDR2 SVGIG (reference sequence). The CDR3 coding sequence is TGTGCCTGGAGTGCCGGAGATGGATCAGCTTACGAGCAGTACTTC. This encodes CAWSAGDGSAYEQYF.

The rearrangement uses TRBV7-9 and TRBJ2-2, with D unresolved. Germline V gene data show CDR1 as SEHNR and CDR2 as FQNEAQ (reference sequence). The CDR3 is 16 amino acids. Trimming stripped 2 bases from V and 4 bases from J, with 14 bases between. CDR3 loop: CASSLQFRASTGELFF. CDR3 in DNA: TGTGCCAGCAGCTTACAATTTCGGGCTAGCACCGGGGAGCTGTTTTTT.

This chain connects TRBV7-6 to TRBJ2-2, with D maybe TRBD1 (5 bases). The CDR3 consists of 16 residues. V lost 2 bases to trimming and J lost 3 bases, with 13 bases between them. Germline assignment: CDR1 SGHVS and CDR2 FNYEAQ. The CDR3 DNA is TGTGCCAGCAGCTTACAAGGGGCCGGACACACCGGGGAGCTGTTTTTT. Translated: CASSLQGAGHTGELFF.

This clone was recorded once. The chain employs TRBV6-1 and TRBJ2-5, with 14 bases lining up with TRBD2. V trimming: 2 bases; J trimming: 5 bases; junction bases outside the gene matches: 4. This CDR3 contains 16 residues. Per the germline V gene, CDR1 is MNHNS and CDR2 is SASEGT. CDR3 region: CASSERLAGGGETQYF. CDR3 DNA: TGTGCCAGCAGTGAAAGACTAGCGGGAGGGGGGGAGACCCAGTACTTC.

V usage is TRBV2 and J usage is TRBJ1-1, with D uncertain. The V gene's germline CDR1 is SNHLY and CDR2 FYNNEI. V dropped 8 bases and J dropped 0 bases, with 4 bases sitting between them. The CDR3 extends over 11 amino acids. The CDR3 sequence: CASALNTEAFF. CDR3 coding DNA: TGTGCCAGCGCTCTGAACACTGAAGCTTTCTTT.

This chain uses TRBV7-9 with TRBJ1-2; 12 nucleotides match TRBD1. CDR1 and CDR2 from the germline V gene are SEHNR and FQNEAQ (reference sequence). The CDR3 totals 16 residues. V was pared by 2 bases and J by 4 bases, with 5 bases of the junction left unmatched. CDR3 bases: TGTGCCAGCAGCTTAAGGGACAGGGGGCGTATCTATGGCTACACCTTC. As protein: CASSLRDRGRIYGYTF. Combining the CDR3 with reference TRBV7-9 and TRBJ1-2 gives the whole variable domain DTGVSQNPRHKITKRGQNVTFRCDPISEHNRLYWYRQTLGQGPEFLTYFQNEAQLEKSRLLSDRFSAERPKGSFSTLEIQRTEQGDSAMYLCASSLRDRGRIYGYTFGSGTRLTVV.

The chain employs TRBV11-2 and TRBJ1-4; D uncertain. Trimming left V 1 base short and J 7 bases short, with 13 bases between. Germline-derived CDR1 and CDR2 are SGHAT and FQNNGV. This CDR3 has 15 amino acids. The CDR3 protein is CASSLGLGIGEKLFF. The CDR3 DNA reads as TGTGCCAGCAGCTTAGGGTTAGGGATTGGTGAAAAACTGTTTTTT.